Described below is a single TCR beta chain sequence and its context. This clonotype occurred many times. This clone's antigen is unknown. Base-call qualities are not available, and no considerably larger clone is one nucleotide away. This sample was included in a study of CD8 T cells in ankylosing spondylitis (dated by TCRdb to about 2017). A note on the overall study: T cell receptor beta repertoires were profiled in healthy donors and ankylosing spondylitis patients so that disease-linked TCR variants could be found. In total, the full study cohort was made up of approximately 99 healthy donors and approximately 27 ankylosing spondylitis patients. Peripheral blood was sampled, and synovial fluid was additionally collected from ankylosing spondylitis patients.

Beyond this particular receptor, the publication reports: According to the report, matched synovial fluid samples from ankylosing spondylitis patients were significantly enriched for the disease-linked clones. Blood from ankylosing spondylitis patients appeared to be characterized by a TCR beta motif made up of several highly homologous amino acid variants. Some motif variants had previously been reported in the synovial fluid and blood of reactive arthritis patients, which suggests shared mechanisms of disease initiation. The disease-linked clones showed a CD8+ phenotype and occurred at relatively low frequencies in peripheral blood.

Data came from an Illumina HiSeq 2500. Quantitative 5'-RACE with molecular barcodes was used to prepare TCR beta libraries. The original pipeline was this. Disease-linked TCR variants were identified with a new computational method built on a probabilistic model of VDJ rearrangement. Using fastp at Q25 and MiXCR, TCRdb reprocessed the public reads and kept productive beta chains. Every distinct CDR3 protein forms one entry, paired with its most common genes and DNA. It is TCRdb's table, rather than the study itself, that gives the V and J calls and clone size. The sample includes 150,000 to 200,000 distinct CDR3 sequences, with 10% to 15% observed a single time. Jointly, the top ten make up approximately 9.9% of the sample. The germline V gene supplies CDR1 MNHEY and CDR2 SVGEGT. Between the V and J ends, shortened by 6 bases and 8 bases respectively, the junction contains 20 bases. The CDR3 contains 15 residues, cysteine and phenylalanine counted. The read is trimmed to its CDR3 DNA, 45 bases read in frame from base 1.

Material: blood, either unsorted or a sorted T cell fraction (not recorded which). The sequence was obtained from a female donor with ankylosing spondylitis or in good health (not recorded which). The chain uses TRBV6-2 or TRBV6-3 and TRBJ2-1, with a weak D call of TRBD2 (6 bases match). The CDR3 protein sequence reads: CASRALAQGEDEQFF. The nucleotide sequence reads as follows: TGTGCCAGCAGAGCCCTAGCGCAAGGGGAAGATGAGCAGTTCTTC.